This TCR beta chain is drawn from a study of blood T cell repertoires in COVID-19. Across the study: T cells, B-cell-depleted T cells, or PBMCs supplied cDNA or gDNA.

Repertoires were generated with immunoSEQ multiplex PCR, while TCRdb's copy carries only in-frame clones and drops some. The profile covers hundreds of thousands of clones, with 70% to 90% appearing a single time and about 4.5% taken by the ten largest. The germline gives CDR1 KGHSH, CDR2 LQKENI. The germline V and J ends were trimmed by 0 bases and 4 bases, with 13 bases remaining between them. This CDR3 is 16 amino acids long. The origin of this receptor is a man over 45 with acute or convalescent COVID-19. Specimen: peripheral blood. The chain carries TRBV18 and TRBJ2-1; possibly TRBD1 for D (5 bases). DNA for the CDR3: TGTGCCAGCTCACCACCTAGGACACCCTTATACAATGAGCAGTTCTTC. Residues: CASSPPRTPLYNEQFF.